This T cell receptor beta chain was recovered during a study of shared clonotypes between healthy human individuals. The V end was cut by 5 bases, the J end by 4 bases, with 18 bases between. The CDR3 runs 16 residues. Germline CDR1 and CDR2: MGHRA and YSYEKL. TCRdb keeps only in-frame clones here, not all; method: immunoSEQ multiplex PCR. The sample gives 110,000 or so clones, about 67% of which show up once; around 24% is in the top ten. The source is a woman in her twenties or thirties in good health. The genes are TRBV4-1 and TRBJ1-3; the D gene is possibly TRBD1 (5 bases). The specimen sequenced was memory CD8+ T cells sorted from blood. Subset given: CD45RO+ cells pooled with CCR7-negative TemRA cells. The CDR3 bases are TGCGCCAGCAGCTGGGGCCCTCTTCTCTCCGGAAACACCATATATTTT. Its protein product is CASSWGPLLSGNTIYF.